This entry lists 18 T cell receptor beta chains sequenced from one sample in a study of blood T cell repertoires in COVID-19. The method was immunoSEQ multiplex PCR; TCRdb's version includes in-frame clones alone and lacks a portion of them. Of about 61,000 clones in the sample, around 77% were seen once. Material: peripheral blood. All receptors derive from a man aged 80 or over with active or convalescent COVID-19.

The rearrangement links TRBV10-2 to TRBJ2-5, with 13 bases matching TRBD2. The V gene end was trimmed by 0 bases and the J gene end by 4 bases; junction bases not matched to a gene: 8. CDR1 WSHSY and CDR2 SAAADI come from the germline V gene. The CDR3 has 18 residues. CDR3 coding DNA: TGCGCCAGCAGTGAGTCGAGACTAGCGGGGGGATTAGGAGAGACCCAGTACTTC. It specifies CASSESRLAGGLGETQYF.

The V gene is TRBV28, the J gene TRBJ2-7; perhaps TRBD2 as D (6 bases). The CDR3 is 14 amino acids. Trimming stripped 5 bases from V and 3 bases from J, with 14 bases between. Looked up from germline, CDR1 is MDHEN and CDR2 is SYDVKM. The CDR3 nucleotides read TGTGCCAGCAGTCCACACGGGGGTGGCTACGAGCAGTACTTC. This translates into CASSPHGGGYEQYF. The full variable domain, completed using reference TRBV28 and TRBJ2-7, is DVKVTQSSRYLVKRTGEKVFLECVQDMDHENMFWYRQDPGLGLRLIYFSYDVKMKEKGDIPEGYSVSREKKERFSLILESASTNQTSMYLCASSPHGGGYEQYFGPGTRLTVT.

The V gene is TRBV27, the J gene TRBJ1-3; TRBD1 matches at 7 bases. The CDR3 runs to 14 residues. With 3 bases clipped from V and 2 bases from J, the junction kept 1 base outside the gene matches. Germline V lookup: CDR1 MNHEY, CDR2 SMNVEV (reference sequence). This CDR3 is CASSLGTAGNTIYF. The CDR3 nucleotides read TGTGCCAGCAGTTTGGGGACAGCTGGAAACACCATATATTTT.

The CDR3 is CASSLYQETQYF. The CDR3 bases are TGCGCCAGCAGCCTGTACCAAGAGACCCAGTACTTC. The chain couples TRBV5-1 to TRBJ2-5; D uncertain. V dropped 4 bases and J dropped 0 bases, with 4 bases sitting between them. From germline, CDR1 is SGHRS and CDR2 YFSETQ. The CDR3 totals 12 residues.

This chain connects TRBV4-2 to TRBJ2-3; 12 nucleotides align to TRBD2. Germline V lookup: CDR1 LGHNA, CDR2 YNFKEQ. The V gene end was trimmed by 0 bases and the J gene end by 5 bases; junction bases not matched to a gene: 3. CDR3 size: 16 residues. The chain's CDR3 is CASSQEGLAGKDTQYF. CDR3 bases: TGTGCCAGCAGCCAAGAAGGACTAGCGGGAAAAGATACGCAGTATTTT.

The gene calls are TRBV4-2 and TRBJ2-2; 9 nucleotides match TRBD1. CDR1 is LGHNA, CDR2 YNFKEQ, per germline. The V segment lost 1 base and the J segment 7 bases; nucleotides outside the gene matches: 7. CDR3 length equals 16 residues. The CDR3 reads CASSQAQGQGIGELFF. CDR3 in DNA: TGTGCCAGCAGCCAAGCCCAGGGACAGGGAATCGGGGAGCTGTTTTTT.

The chain uses TRBV18 and TRBJ2-7, with D possibly being TRBD2 (6 bases). Between the trimmed V and J ends, which lost 3 bases and 0 bases, there was a span of 12 bases. This CDR3 comprises 15 residues. Germline V lookup: CDR1 KGHSH, CDR2 LQKENI. The CDR3 DNA is TGTGCCAGCTCACCGGGGGGACTTAGCTCCTACGAGCAGTACTTC. Residues: CASSPGGLSSYEQYF. Looking up the rest from reference TRBV18 and TRBJ2-7 gives the full variable domain: NAGVMQNPRHLVRRRGQEARLRCSPMKGHSHVYWYRQLPEEGLKFMVYLQKENIIDESGMPKERFSAEFPKEGPSILRIQQVVRGDSAAYFCASSPGGLSSYEQYFGPGTRLTVT.

The J gene is TRBJ2-5, the V gene TRBV7-3; D possibly corresponds to TRBD2 (6 bases). Trimming cost V 2 bases and J 1 base, with 11 bases left between them. CDR1 is SGHTA, CDR2 FQGTGA, per germline. The CDR3 is 15 residues long. CDR3 sequence: CASSLGVGGQETQYF. The CDR3 DNA sequence: TGTGCCAGCAGCTTAGGGGTGGGAGGCCAAGAGACCCAGTACTTC.

This clone occurred a few times. This sequence joins TRBV4-1 and TRBJ2-5; TRBD2 matches at 7 bases. The CDR3 covers 15 residues. Germline lookup yields CDR1 MGHRA and CDR2 YSYEKL. The junction had 7 bases not matched to a gene; V was cut back by 1 base and J by 5 bases. The CDR3 is CASSQAPLARETQYF. The CDR3 region has the DNA TGCGCCAGCAGCCAAGCCCCACTAGCGAGGGAGACCCAGTACTTC.

The rearrangement joins TRBV4-1 to TRBJ1-5; TRBD1 matches at 7 bases. The CDR3 has 15 amino acids. CDR1 and CDR2 from the germline V gene are MGHRA and YSYEKL. Losses at the gene ends were 2 bases for V and 6 bases for J; bases not matched to a gene: 7. The CDR3 spells CASSQPQGGGQPQHF. As DNA, the CDR3 is TGCGCCAGCAGCCAACCGCAGGGGGGAGGTCAGCCCCAGCATTTT.

The genes are TRBV6-5 and TRBJ1-6, with a tentative D call TRBD1 (6 bases). Trimming cost V 5 bases and J 12 bases, with 14 bases left between them. This CDR3 comprises 13 residues. From germline, CDR1 is MNHEY and CDR2 SVGAGI. The CDR3 sequence is CASSRQALGPLHF. DNA for the CDR3: TGTGCCAGCAGTCGACAGGCCTTGGGACCCCTCCACTTT.

The J gene is TRBJ1-1, the V gene TRBV18; 8 bases are a match to TRBD1. Germline V lookup: CDR1 KGHSH, CDR2 LQKENI. V lost 2 bases and J lost 5; bases outside the gene matches: 7. The CDR3 contains 15 residues. The CDR3 loop is CASSPSSTGATEAFF. In nucleotides, the CDR3 is TGTGCCAGCTCACCATCATCGACAGGGGCGACTGAAGCTTTCTTT.

This rearrangement joins TRBV5-1 to TRBJ1-4; D is undetermined. Germline values: CDR1 SGHRS, CDR2 YFSETQ. CDR3 size: 16 residues. The ends were cut back, 0 bases at V and 0 bases at J, with 9 bases in the middle. The CDR3 is CASSLDPVATNEKLFF. The CDR3 coding sequence is TGCGCCAGCAGCTTGGACCCGGTTGCAACTAATGAAAAACTGTTTTTT.

The gene calls are TRBV4-2 and TRBJ2-7; TRBD1 aligns across 7 bases. From germline, CDR1 is LGHNA and CDR2 YNFKEQ. This CDR3 is built from 14 residues. The V gene end was trimmed by 3 bases and the J gene end by 2 bases; junction bases not matched to a gene: 4. CDR3: CASSQQGTAYEQYF. The CDR3 region has the DNA TGTGCCAGCAGCCAGCAAGGGACAGCCTACGAGCAGTACTTC.

This chain connects TRBV5-6 to TRBJ2-1; TRBD1 is a possible D gene (5 bases). CDR1 is SGHDT and CDR2 is YYEEEE in the germline V gene. V was cut by 1 base and J by 6 bases, with 11 bases left in between. CDR3 length: 14 amino acids. The CDR3: CASSLRTPINEQFF. The CDR3 nucleotides are TGTGCCAGCAGCTTGCGGACACCCATCAATGAGCAGTTCTTC. Together with reference TRBV5-6 and TRBJ2-1, the CDR3 gives the full variable domain: DAGVTQSPTHLIKTRGQQVTLRCSPKSGHDTVSWYQQALGQGPQFIFQYYEEEERQRGNFPDRFSGHQFPNYSSELNVNALLLGDSALYLCASSLRTPINEQFFGPGTRLTVL.

In its sample, this clone was seen once. The chain has TRBV5-1 and TRBJ2-2, with D possibly matching TRBD1 (6 bases). The V end lost 7 bases, the J end lost 2 bases, and 12 bases lay between the germline ends. CDR3 size: 14 residues. Per germline, CDR1 SGHRS and CDR2 YFSETQ. This CDR3 is CASRDTPNTGELFF. The DNA of the CDR3 is TGCGCCAGCCGGGACACACCCAACACCGGGGAGCTGTTTTTT.

The chain employs TRBV6-1 and TRBJ2-3; no reliable D call. V shed 3 bases and J shed 4 bases, with 14 bases lying between them. In germline, CDR1 is MNHNS, CDR2 SASEGT. CDR3 length: 15 amino acids. Here the CDR3 DNA reads TGTGCCAGCAGTGACATCAGGTTCTTCCCAGATACGCAGTATTTT. Its translation: CASSDIRFFPDTQYF.

The J gene is TRBJ2-5, the V gene TRBV9; D might be TRBD2 (6 bases). Trimming pared 0 bases from V and 5 bases from J, leaving 17 bases between. The CDR3 loop spans 16 amino acids. Germline CDR1 SGDLS, CDR2 YYNGEE. The CDR3 nucleotides read TGTGCCAGCAGCGTAGCCGGATATATTCGGGGGGAGACCCAGTACTTC. It yields the protein CASSVAGYIRGETQYF.